These 20 T cell receptor beta chains originate from one sample sequenced in a study of identical twins. TCRdb ran MiXCR on the 5' RACE reads and lists one entry per CDR3 protein. The profile shows a few hundred thousand distinct CDR3 sequences, more than 6.5% of them singletons. This sample was shared with a second study, whose subject was yellow fever vaccine responses in identical twins.

The sample comprised memory (CD45RO+) T cells sorted from blood. Every receptor here comes from a woman aged 18-35 years in good health.

Ten or more counts support this clonotype. This chain links TRBV14 with TRBJ2-5; maybe TRBD2 (5 bases). Germline V gene data show CDR1 as SGHDN and CDR2 as FVKESK. V shed 2 bases and J shed 2 bases, with 9 bases lying between them. The CDR3 contains 14 residues. The CDR3 region is CASSQSRGQETQYF. The CDR3 bases are TGTGCCAGCAGCCAATCCCGGGGACAAGAGACCCAGTACTTC.

The rearrangement uses TRBV18 and TRBJ1-1; 7 bases are a match to TRBD1. This CDR3 is 19 amino acids long. Germline values: CDR1 KGHSH, CDR2 LQKENI. V dropped 2 bases and J dropped 0; count of bases not matched to a gene: 15. CDR3 DNA sequence: TGTGCCAGCTCACCAAGTTACAGGGGACCGACTGGTTTGAACACTGAAGCTTTCTTT. This sequence encodes CASSPSYRGPTGLNTEAFF.

At least ten counts were recorded for this clonotype. The chain uses TRBV10-1 and TRBJ2-1; D remains ambiguous. Germline V gene sequence: CDR1 WNHNN, CDR2 SYGVQD (reference sequence). There are 13 residues in the CDR3. Trimming stripped 3 bases from V and 5 bases from J, with 8 bases between. The CDR3 protein is CASSDPPDNEQFF. CDR3 DNA sequence: TGCGCCAGCAGTGACCCCCCGGACAATGAGCAGTTCTTC.

The rearrangement uses TRBV20-1 and TRBJ2-3, with TRBD2 matching over 8 bases. The ends lost 0 bases at V and 5 bases at J; junction bases unmatched: 1. The CDR3 has 13 amino acids. The germline gives CDR1 DFQATT, CDR2 SNEGSKA (reference sequence). The CDR3 loop is CSARDREGDTQYF. The CDR3 DNA reads TGCAGTGCTAGAGATCGGGAGGGAGATACGCAGTATTTT.

The V call is TRBV20-1, the J call TRBJ2-7; 11 nucleotides line up with TRBD1. Germline values: CDR1 DFQATT, CDR2 SNEGSKA (reference sequence). The V gene end was trimmed by 0 bases and the J gene end by 3 bases; junction bases not matched to a gene: 7. This CDR3 contains 16 residues. CDR3 protein: CSARDEGQGANYEQYV. CDR3 in DNA: TGCAGTGCTAGAGATGAAGGACAGGGGGCTAACTACGAGCAGTACGTC.

The rearrangement joins TRBV19 to TRBJ2-7; 9 bases fit TRBD1. The V and J ends lost 4 bases and 6 bases, in that order; junction bases with no gene match: 7. This CDR3 has 14 amino acids. In germline, CDR1 is LNHDA, CDR2 SQIVND (reference sequence). The CDR3 region has the DNA TGTGCCAGTAGTAGAACCGGGACAGGGTCCGAGCAGTACTTC. Translating gives CASSRTGTGSEQYF.

This chain's CDR3 is CASSSGTGAGELFF. The CDR3 DNA reads as TGTGCCAGCAGCTCCGGGACAGGGGCCGGGGAGCTGTTTTTT. The rearrangement links TRBV7-8 to TRBJ2-2; 10 bases are a match to TRBD1. This CDR3 is built from 14 residues. J gave up 6 bases and V 4 bases, and 2 bases lay outside the gene matches. Per the germline V gene, CDR1 is SGHVS and CDR2 is FQNEAQ.

V is TRBV5-5 and J is TRBJ2-3; 7 bases map to TRBD2. Germline loops: CDR1 SGHKS, CDR2 YYEKEE (reference sequence). Losses at the gene ends were 2 bases for V and 2 bases for J; bases not matched to a gene: 8. This CDR3 is built from 16 residues. This chain's CDR3 is CASSFRGGGDTDTQYF. The CDR3 coding sequence is TGTGCCAGCAGCTTTCGGGGTGGGGGGGACACAGATACGCAGTATTTT.

The table lists this clonotype with many counts. The chain links TRBV5-1 to TRBJ2-5; tentatively, D is TRBD1 (6 bases). This CDR3 contains 12 residues. With 6 bases removed from V and 0 bases from J, the gap between germline ends came to 6 bases. The germline V gene encodes CDR1 SGHRS and CDR2 YFSETQ. The CDR3: CASNRDQETQYF. Here the CDR3 DNA reads TGCGCCAGCAACAGGGACCAAGAGACCCAGTACTTC. The whole variable domain, remainder taken from reference TRBV5-1 and TRBJ2-5, is KAGVTQTPRYLIKTRGQQVTLSCSPISGHRSVSWYQQTPGQGLQFLFEYFSETQRNKGNFPGRFSGRQFSNSRSEMNVSTLELGDSALYLCASNRDQETQYFGPGTRLLVL.

This clonotype turned up a few times. The chain uses TRBV5-1 and TRBJ2-1; tentatively, D is TRBD2 (6 bases). Germline V gene data show CDR1 as SGHRS and CDR2 as YFSETQ. The V end was cut by 0 bases, the J end by 5 bases, with 12 bases between. This CDR3 has 15 amino acids. CDR3 sequence (DNA): TGCGCCAGCAGCTTGGCCCGACTAGAAAACAATGAGCAGTTCTTC. It encodes CASSLARLENNEQFF.

The V and J genes are TRBV20-1 and TRBJ2-3, with a weak D call TRBD1 (5 bases). V lost 1 base, J lost 3 bases, and 14 bases lay in between. This CDR3 spans 15 amino acids. Germline V gives CDR1 DFQATT, CDR2 SNEGSKA (reference sequence). The CDR3 is CSARGGGFGTDTQYF. In DNA form, the CDR3 reads TGCAGTGCTAGAGGGGGCGGATTTGGTACAGATACGCAGTATTTT.

This clonotype appeared many times. As DNA, the CDR3 is TGTGCCAGCAGTTTGAGGGGCTCTAATGAAAAACTGTTTTTT. Translated: CASSLRGSNEKLFF. This chain connects TRBV25-1 to TRBJ1-4; TRBD1 might be the D (5 bases). CDR1 and CDR2 from the germline V gene are MGHDK and SYGVNS. This CDR3 has 14 amino acids. V dropped 5 bases and J dropped 3 bases, with 10 bases sitting between them.

This clonotype was picked up a small number of times. The V and J genes are TRBV7-8 and TRBJ2-7, with 13 positions matching TRBD2. The CDR3 is 12 residues long. Per the germline V gene, CDR1 is SGHVS and CDR2 is FQNEAQ. CDR3 nucleotides: TGTGCCAGCAGCTTTACTAGCGGGGGGGTATCGGTC. Translated: CASSFTSGGVSV.

In its sample, this clonotype was seen many times. This chain connects TRBV29-1 to TRBJ1-2; 7 bases map to TRBD1. Trimming at V came to 5 bases and at J to 3 bases, leaving 3 bases not matched to a gene. This CDR3 has 12 amino acids. Germline CDR1 and CDR2: SQVTM and ANQGSEA. The CDR3 spells CSVRQGDYGYTF. The CDR3 nucleotides read TGCAGCGTTCGACAGGGCGACTATGGCTACACCTTC.

This clonotype was counted many times. This chain uses TRBV3-1 with TRBJ1-2, with D perhaps TRBD1 (5 bases). Germline V CDR1 and CDR2: LGHDT, YNNKEL (reference sequence). The CDR3 spans 13 residues. Trimming took 1 base from V and 8 from J, leaving 11 bases between them. CDR3: CASSQVSRDGYTF. The CDR3 coding sequence is TGTGCCAGCAGCCAAGTTTCCAGGGACGGCTACACCTTC.

There are many counts of this clonotype. The J gene is TRBJ2-3, the V gene TRBV28, with 11 bases identical to TRBD2. Trimming at V came to 5 bases and at J to 3 bases, leaving 7 bases not matched to a gene. The length of the CDR3 is 16 residues. The germline V gene encodes CDR1 MDHEN and CDR2 SYDVKM. DNA for the CDR3: TGTGCCAGCAGTCCGTCCGGGACTAGCGGTACAGATACGCAGTATTTT. Amino acids: CASSPSGTSGTDTQYF.

This clonotype has more than one count but fewer than ten. J is TRBJ2-7 and V is TRBV27; no clear D gene. The V end was cut by 0 bases, the J end by 1 base, with 7 bases between. The CDR3 is 14 amino acids. Germline V gives CDR1 MNHEY, CDR2 SMNVEV (reference sequence). The CDR3 reads CASSLSIASYEQYF. The CDR3 region has the DNA TGTGCCAGCAGTTTATCGATAGCATCCTACGAGCAGTACTTC.

This clonotype was observed at least ten times. The chain combines TRBV6-1 with TRBJ2-2; D remains ambiguous. CDR3 length equals 13 residues. Trimming left V 1 base short and J 5 bases short, with 5 bases between. Germline values: CDR1 MNHNS, CDR2 SASEGT. CDR3 DNA sequence: TGTGCCAGCAGTGAAGGAGTAACCGGGGAGCTGTTTTTT. Its protein product is CASSEGVTGELFF.

This clonotype was observed a handful of times. This chain uses TRBV6-2 or TRBV6-3 with TRBJ2-2; D ambiguous. V was cut by 10 bases and J by 4 bases, with 10 bases left in between. Germline CDR1 reads MNHEY; CDR2 reads SVGEGT. This CDR3 has 12 residues. The CDR3 nucleotides are TGTGCCACTACACGGTTCACCGGGGAGCTGTTTTTT. It translates to CATTRFTGELFF.

The rearrangement links TRBV3-1 to TRBJ2-3; 10 bases map to TRBD2. Germline-derived CDR1 and CDR2 are LGHDT and YNNKEL (reference sequence). V shed 1 base and J 3 bases; nucleotides not matched to a gene: 10. The CDR3 consists of 18 residues. CDR3 coding DNA: TGTGCCAGCAGCCAAGTCCCTCGACTAGCGGGCATAACAGATACGCAGTATTTT. Protein: CASSQVPRLAGITDTQYF.